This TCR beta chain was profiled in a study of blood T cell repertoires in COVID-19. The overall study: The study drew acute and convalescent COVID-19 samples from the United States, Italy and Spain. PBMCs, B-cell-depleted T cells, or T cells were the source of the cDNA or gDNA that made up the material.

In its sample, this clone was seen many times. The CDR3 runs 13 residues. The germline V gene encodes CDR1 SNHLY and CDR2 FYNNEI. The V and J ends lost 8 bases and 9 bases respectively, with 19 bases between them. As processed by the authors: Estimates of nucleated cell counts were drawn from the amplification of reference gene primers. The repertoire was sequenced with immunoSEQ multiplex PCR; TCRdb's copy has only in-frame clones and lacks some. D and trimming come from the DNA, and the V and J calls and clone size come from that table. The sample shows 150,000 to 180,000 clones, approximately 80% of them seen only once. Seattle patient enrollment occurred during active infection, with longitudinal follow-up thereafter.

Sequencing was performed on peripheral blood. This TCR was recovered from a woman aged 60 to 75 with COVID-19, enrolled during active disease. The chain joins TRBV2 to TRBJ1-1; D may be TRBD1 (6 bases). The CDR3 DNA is TGTGCCAGCGGCGCGGGGGGCAAGGCCCAAGCTTTCTTT. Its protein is CASGAGGKAQAFF. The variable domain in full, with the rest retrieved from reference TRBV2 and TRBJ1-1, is EPEVTQTPSHQVTQMGQEVILRCVPISNHLYFYWYRQILGQKVEFLVSFYNNEISEKSEIFDDQFSVERPDGSNFTLKIRSTKLEDSAMYFCASGAGGKAQAFFGQGTRLTVV.